These 22 T cell receptor beta chains came from one sample sequenced in a study of blood T cell repertoires in COVID-19. Using immunoSEQ multiplex PCR, the repertoire was profiled, and TCRdb retains in-frame clones only, with some absent. Of about 500,000 clones in the sample, nearly 90% were seen once. Sequenced material: peripheral blood. Source of these receptors: a man aged 18 to 29 with COVID-19, enrolled during active disease.

This chain links TRBV5-5 with TRBJ1-4; 9 positions agree with TRBD1. This CDR3 has 16 residues. The trim removed 1 base at V and 5 bases at J, leaving 6 bases unmatched. Germline loops: CDR1 SGHKS, CDR2 YYEKEE (reference sequence). This CDR3 reads CASSLRPTGGNEKLFF. For the CDR3, the DNA is TGTGCCAGCAGCTTGCGCCCGACAGGGGGAAATGAAAAACTGTTTTTT. The variable domain in full, completed from reference TRBV5-5 and TRBJ1-4, reads DAGVTQSPTHLIKTRGQQVTLRCSPISGHKSVSWYQQVLGQGPQFIFQYYEKEERGRGNFPDRFSARQFPNYSSELNVNALLLGDSALYLCASSLRPTGGNEKLFFGSGTQLSVL.

This clone was picked up one time. The CDR3 here is CASSLVLAGVAYNEQFF. The CDR3 bases are TGTGCCAGCAGCTTAGTGTTAGCGGGAGTCGCTTACAATGAGCAGTTCTTC. The chain uses TRBV7-2 and TRBJ2-1, with TRBD2 matching over 9 bases. The V gene's germline CDR1 is SGHTA and CDR2 FQGNSA. Trimming cost V 1 base and J 4 bases; bases outside gene matches: 8. There are 17 residues in the CDR3.

The chain carries TRBV18 and TRBJ1-3; D might be TRBD1 (6 bases). CDR3 length: 17 residues. V shed 4 bases and J shed 1 base, with 17 bases lying between them. CDR1 and CDR2 (germline): KGHSH, LQKENI. CDR3 region: CASSLSVNTGSGNTIYF. The CDR3 region has the DNA TGTGCCAGCTCACTCTCCGTTAATACAGGGTCTGGAAACACCATATATTTT.

The chain employs TRBV3-1 (or the pseudogene TRBV3-2) and TRBJ1-2; D perhaps matches TRBD1 (5 bases). The germline V gene has CDR1 LGHDT and CDR2 YNNKEL (reference sequence). The V end was cut by 4 bases, the J end by 6 bases, with 18 bases between. This CDR3 spans 15 amino acids. This CDR3 is CASSPGHPSLDGYTF. Written as DNA, the CDR3 is TGTGCCAGCAGCCCAGGACACCCCTCGCTGGATGGCTACACCTTC.

The rearrangement uses TRBV30 and TRBJ1-2; D unclear. With 2 bases removed from V and 5 bases from J, the gap between germline ends came to 6 bases. The CDR3 is 11 residues long. CDR1 is GTSNPN and CDR2 is SVGIG in the germline V gene (reference sequence). The CDR3 region is CAWSLNYGYTF. CDR3 coding DNA: TGTGCCTGGAGTCTTAATTATGGCTACACCTTC.

The rearrangement uses TRBV7-9 and TRBJ2-1; 9 bases are shared with TRBD1. With V trimmed by 5 bases and J by 9 bases, 17 bases remained unmatched. CDR3 length: 17 residues. Germline CDR1 reads SEHNR; CDR2 reads FQNEAQ (reference sequence). The DNA for the CDR3 is TGTGCCAGCAGCCCACCCCCTGGACAGGGGCGTTACTTTGAGCAGTTCTTC. It is translated as CASSPPPGQGRYFEQFF.

The chain carries TRBV2 and TRBJ2-2, with 7 bases fitting TRBD2. CDR3 length equals 14 residues. Trimming took 6 bases from V and 0 from J; bases not matched to a gene: 1. Germline CDR1 and CDR2: SNHLY and FYNNEI. This CDR3 is CASSLAANTGELFF. CDR3 sequence (DNA): TGTGCCAGCAGCCTAGCGGCGAACACCGGGGAGCTGTTTTTT. The whole variable domain, filled in from reference TRBV2 and TRBJ2-2, reads EPEVTQTPSHQVTQMGQEVILRCVPISNHLYFYWYRQILGQKVEFLVSFYNNEISEKSEIFDDQFSVERPDGSNFTLKIRSTKLEDSAMYFCASSLAANTGELFFGEGSRLTVL.

V and J are TRBV11-3 and TRBJ1-2; 8 positions match TRBD1. The V gene end was trimmed by 5 bases and the J gene end by 7 bases; junction bases not matched to a gene: 6. CDR1 is SGHNT, CDR2 YENEEA, per germline. The CDR3 runs to 13 residues. The CDR3 DNA reads TGTGCCAGCAGCCTGACAGGGGCGGTTGGCTACACCTTC. Amino acids: CASSLTGAVGYTF.

CDR3 sequence reads: CASSIGAGAGETQYF. CDR3 DNA sequence: TGTGCCAGTAGTATAGGAGCGGGAGCCGGAGAGACCCAGTACTTC. The chain has TRBV19 and TRBJ2-5, with 8 bases aligning to TRBD2. The J segment lost 4 bases and the V segment lost 1 base, leaving 5 bases of the junction unmatched. Germline-derived CDR1 and CDR2 are LNHDA and SQIVND (reference sequence). CDR3 size: 15 residues.

J is TRBJ1-2 and V is TRBV7-9, with D maybe TRBD1 (6 bases). V was shortened by 5 bases and J by 6 bases, with 16 bases between the two germline ends. The germline CDR1 and CDR2 sequences are SEHNR and FQNEAQ (reference sequence). CDR3 length: 14 residues. Here the CDR3 reads CASSTPGHENGYTF. The CDR3 DNA sequence: TGTGCCAGCAGCACGCCGGGACACGAGAATGGCTACACCTTC.

This CDR3 reads CASSRIVVGTATYGYTF. In DNA form, the CDR3 reads TGTGCCAGCAGCCGTATAGTAGTTGGGACAGCGACCTATGGCTACACCTTC. The rearrangement uses TRBV11-2 and TRBJ1-2, with TRBD1 identical over 7 bases. Losses at the gene ends were 5 bases for V and 4 bases for J; bases not matched to a gene: 16. The CDR3 totals 17 residues. Germline V lookup: CDR1 SGHAT, CDR2 FQNNGV. Variable domain in full (rest from reference TRBV11-2 and TRBJ1-2): EAGVAQSPRYKIIEKRQSVAFWCNPISGHATLYWYQQILGQGPKLLIQFQNNGVVDDSQLPKDRFSAERLKGVDSTLKIQPAKLEDSAVYLCASSRIVVGTATYGYTFGSGTRLTVV.

V and J are TRBV5-1 and TRBJ2-1; TRBD1 is a possible D gene (6 bases). Germline loops: CDR1 SGHRS, CDR2 YFSETQ. V was shortened by 3 bases and J by 6 bases, with 22 bases between the two germline ends. The CDR3 sequence is 17 residues long. CDR3 DNA: TGCGCCAGCAGCTCACAAACCGCCAACAGGGCAGGCAATGAGCAGTTCTTC. Translated: CASSSQTANRAGNEQFF.

The J gene is TRBJ1-1, the V gene TRBV11-3; D is unresolved. CDR1 and CDR2 from the germline V gene are SGHNT and YENEEA. The CDR3 consists of 14 residues. Trimming stripped 0 bases from V and 5 bases from J, with 10 bases between. Written as DNA, the CDR3 is TGTGCCAGCAGCTTAGATCTGGGGAGAACTGAAGCTTTCTTT. It encodes CASSLDLGRTEAFF. Supplemented by reference TRBV11-3 and TRBJ1-1, the full variable domain reads EAGVVQSPRYKIIEKKQPVAFWCNPISGHNTLYWYLQNLGQGPELLIRYENEEAVDDSQLPKDRFSAERLKGVDSTLKIQPAELGDSAVYLCASSLDLGRTEAFFGQGTRLTVV.

About this clone itself: Other DNA sequences from this sample encode an identical CDR3 as well. The gene calls are TRBV2 and TRBJ1-1; TRBD1 might be the D (5 bases). CDR1 is SNHLY, CDR2 FYNNEI, per germline. The CDR3 is made up of 13 amino acids. Trimming pared 6 bases from V and 1 base from J, leaving 9 bases between. CDR3 protein: CASSPTGNTEAFF. In DNA form, the CDR3 reads TGTGCCAGCAGCCCCACAGGGAACACTGAAGCTTTCTTT. Variable domain in full (rest from reference TRBV2 and TRBJ1-1): EPEVTQTPSHQVTQMGQEVILRCVPISNHLYFYWYRQILGQKVEFLVSFYNNEISEKSEIFDDQFSVERPDGSNFTLKIRSTKLEDSAMYFCASSPTGNTEAFFGQGTRLTVV.

The rearrangement uses TRBV5-5 and TRBJ2-3; D unclear. CDR3 length: 14 residues. With 1 base removed from V and 2 bases from J, the gap between germline ends came to 8 bases. Per germline, CDR1 SGHKS and CDR2 YYEKEE (reference sequence). CDR3 amino acids: CASSLPENTDTQYF. The CDR3 nucleotides read TGTGCCAGCAGCTTGCCGGAGAACACAGATACGCAGTATTTT.

The chain employs TRBV27 and TRBJ1-1, with D uncertain. CDR3 length: 15 residues. Trimming removed 2 bases at V and 2 bases at J, with 12 bases between. Per the germline V gene, CDR1 is MNHEY and CDR2 is SMNVEV (reference sequence). CDR3 nucleotides: TGTGCCAGCAGTTTAATCGGCAGGTCAAACACTGAAGCTTTCTTT. Translated, it gives CASSLIGRSNTEAFF.

This chain connects TRBV5-8 to TRBJ1-1; tentatively, D is TRBD1 (6 bases). Germline V CDR1 and CDR2: SGHTS, YDEGEE. The germline V and J ends were trimmed by 3 bases and 0 bases, with 21 bases remaining between them. This CDR3 contains 18 residues. The CDR3: CASSYLQISDSLNTEAFF. CDR3 nucleotide sequence: TGTGCCAGCAGCTACTTACAAATTTCGGACAGCTTGAACACTGAAGCTTTCTTT.

This rearrangement joins TRBV9 to TRBJ2-1; 8 positions agree with TRBD2. CDR3 length: 16 amino acids. Germline lookup yields CDR1 SGDLS and CDR2 YYNGEE. After removal of 0 bases from V and 7 bases from J, the junction contained 9 bases not matched to a gene. The CDR3 spells CASSVAPSGRSNEQFF. The DNA of the CDR3 is TGTGCCAGCAGCGTAGCTCCGAGCGGGAGATCGAATGAGCAGTTCTTC.

The chain has TRBV7-2 and TRBJ1-5, with D tentatively TRBD1 (5 bases). Trimming removed 3 bases from V and 2 bases from J, with 11 bases in between. Germline V gives CDR1 SGHTA, CDR2 FQGNSA. The CDR3 runs to 15 residues. The CDR3 region is CASSFVAGGNQPQHF. CDR3 nucleotides: TGTGCCAGCAGCTTTGTCGCGGGGGGCAATCAGCCCCAGCATTTT.

The chain combines TRBV2 with TRBJ2-5; 14 bases align to TRBD2. Germline assignment: CDR1 SNHLY and CDR2 FYNNEI. The CDR3 extends over 15 amino acids. V was clipped by 3 bases and J by 5 bases; unmatched bases: 2. Written as DNA, the CDR3 is TGTGCCAGCAGTGAGACTAGCGGGAGGGCCGAGACCCAGTACTTC. Encoded protein: CASSETSGRAETQYF.

This clone was observed a few times. This rearrangement joins TRBV7-6 to TRBJ2-5; 8 bases match TRBD2. The CDR3 totals 16 residues. J gave up 4 bases and V 4 bases, and 11 bases lay outside the gene matches. Per the germline V gene, CDR1 is SGHVS and CDR2 is FNYEAQ. The CDR3 bases are TGTGCCAGCAGCTCGGTCGGGGGGGCCGCTGGAGAGACCCAGTACTTC. It yields the protein CASSSVGGAAGETQYF.

The rearrangement joins TRBV6-5 to TRBJ2-2; 11 positions match TRBD2. The CDR3 is 16 residues long. The germline gives CDR1 MNHEY, CDR2 SVGAGI. The V and J ends lost 2 bases and 7 bases, in that order; junction bases with no gene match: 6. CDR3: CASSYGSGGAGGELFF. In nucleotides, the CDR3 is TGTGCCAGCAGTTACGGTAGCGGGGGGGCTGGCGGGGAGCTGTTTTTT.